The present entry profiles one T cell receptor (beta chain) with its context. Its target is not known. This sample was taken from a study of regulatory T cells in long-lasting Graves disease. General study results and limits: The researchers studied only peripheral blood, not thyroid tissue. Patients with persistent disease shared some 2,900 public clonotypes, outpacing the 966 shared by new patients.

Construction of TCR beta libraries relied on iRepertoire HTBI primers and on Arm-PCR targeting CDR3 regions. In the original processing: Gene usage covered 55 to 70 TRBV and about 15 TRBJ segments. One entry per CDR3 protein results from TCRdb running MiXCR on the multiplex PCR reads. The authors' filters were not applied to this entry. The table includes a few hundred thousand distinct CDR3 sequences, roughly 23% detected once. Time point meaning: persistent/refractory GD, antithyroid drugs over 5 years with positive TRAb. The TCR library used RNA extracted from PBMCs. EDTA tubes collected nine milliliters of peripheral blood. Trimming pared 4 bases from V and 8 bases from J, leaving 14 bases between. Per germline, CDR1 SGHTA and CDR2 FQGNSA. CDR3 length: 14 residues.

The chain has TRBV7-2 and TRBJ1-4, with D uncertain. This clonotype was sampled from a female donor with Graves disease. Specimen: peripheral blood mononuclear cells (PBMCs), collected when the disease was refractory, from a patient treated with antithyroid drugs. CDR3 in DNA: TGTGCCAGCAGCTCTGCAGTGCTCCCCGAAAAACTGTTTTTT. It translates to CASSSAVLPEKLFF. The entire variable domain, with the rest obtained from reference TRBV7-2 and TRBJ1-4, is as follows: GAGVSQSPSNKVTEKGKDVELRCDPISGHTALYWYRQSLGQGLEFLIYFQGNSAPDKSGLPSDRFSAERTGGSVSTLTIQRTQQEDSAVYLCASSSAVLPEKLFFGSGTQLSVL.